The TCR beta chain under discussion was sequenced for a study of T cells of healthy individuals. From the 5' RACE reads, TCRdb called clonotypes with MiXCR, one entry per CDR3 protein. This table has tens of thousands of distinct CDR3 sequences, about 17% appearing once. Between the trimmed V and J ends, which lost 1 base and 2 bases, there was a span of 8 bases. This CDR3 is built from 14 residues. Germline CDR1 reads SGHAT; CDR2 reads FQDESV (reference sequence). The chain uses TRBV11-1 and TRBJ2-5, with D unresolved. The sequence was obtained from a human donor in good health. CDR3 bases: TGTGCCAGCAGCTTAGGGAGAGTACAAGAGACCCAGTACTTC. Amino acid sequence: CASSLGRVQETQYF.